The 2 T cell receptor beta chains listed next were all sequenced from one sample in a study of cytomegalovirus exposure and HLA in healthy donors. Some clones are missing from TCRdb's copy, which holds only in-frame ones; the method was immunoSEQ multiplex PCR. The table records 150,000 to 200,000 clones, approximately 86% of them present only once. Material for sequencing was PBMCs. These receptors were taken from a man between 18 and 29 years old in good health and CMV-seropositive.

This clone was recorded only once. The chain links TRBV2 to TRBJ1-5; D not certain. The CDR3 spans 14 residues. Germline assignment: CDR1 SNHLY and CDR2 FYNNEI. The germline V and J ends were trimmed by 0 bases and 12 bases, with 15 bases remaining between them. The CDR3, as DNA: TGTGCCAGCAGTGAAGCGAGTCCCGATCGACTCCAGCATTTT. Translated: CASSEASPDRLQHF.

This clone appeared many times. This same CDR3 is encoded by further DNA sequences in the sample. CDR3 nucleotide sequence: TGTGCTAGTGGTTTGGGGGGCAGTGAAGCTTTCTTT. This translates into CASGLGGSEAFF. The gene calls are TRBV12-5 and TRBJ1-1; tentative D call: TRBD1 (5 bases). This CDR3 has 12 residues. V was clipped by 1 base and J by 7 bases, with 7 bases between them. Germline V gene data show CDR1 as LGHNT and CDR2 as FRNRAP.